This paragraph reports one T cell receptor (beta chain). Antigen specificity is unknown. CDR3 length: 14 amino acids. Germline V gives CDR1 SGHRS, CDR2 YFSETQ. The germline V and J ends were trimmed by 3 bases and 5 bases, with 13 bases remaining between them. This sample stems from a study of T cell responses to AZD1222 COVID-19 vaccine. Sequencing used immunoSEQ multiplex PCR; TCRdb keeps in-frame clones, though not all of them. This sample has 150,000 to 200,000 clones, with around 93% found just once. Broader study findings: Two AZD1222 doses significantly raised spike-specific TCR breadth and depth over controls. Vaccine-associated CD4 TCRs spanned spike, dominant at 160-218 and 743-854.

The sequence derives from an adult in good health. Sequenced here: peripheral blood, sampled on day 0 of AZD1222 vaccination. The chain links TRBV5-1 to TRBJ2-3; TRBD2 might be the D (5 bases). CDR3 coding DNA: TGCGCCAGCAGCTCCGGGGTGGCGGGAGATACGCAGTATTTT. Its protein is CASSSGVAGDTQYF. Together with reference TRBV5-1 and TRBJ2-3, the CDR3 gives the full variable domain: KAGVTQTPRYLIKTRGQQVTLSCSPISGHRSVSWYQQTPGQGLQFLFEYFSETQRNKGNFPGRFSGRQFSNSRSEMNVSTLELGDSALYLCASSSGVAGDTQYFGPGTRLTVL.